This T cell receptor (beta chain) was observed in a study of cytomegalovirus exposure and HLA in healthy donors. The PCR was carried out with 60 Vbeta primers and 13 Jbeta primers. Sequencing used immunoSEQ multiplex PCR; TCRdb keeps in-frame clones, though not all of them. This sample has around 160,000 clones; about 71% occur once, and the top ten carry approximately 1.5%. The sequence came from a man aged 45-65 years in good health and CMV-seronegative. The sequencing input was PBMCs.

CDR3 in amino acids: CASSEGGSGANVLTF. CDR3 coding DNA: TGTGCCAGCAGTGAAGGGGGCTCAGGGGCCAACGTCCTGACTTTC. The chain employs TRBV2 and TRBJ2-6, with D perhaps TRBD1 (5 bases). Trimming removed 1 base from V and 4 bases from J, with 8 bases in between. The CDR3 is made up of 15 amino acids. Germline lookup yields CDR1 SNHLY and CDR2 FYNNEI.